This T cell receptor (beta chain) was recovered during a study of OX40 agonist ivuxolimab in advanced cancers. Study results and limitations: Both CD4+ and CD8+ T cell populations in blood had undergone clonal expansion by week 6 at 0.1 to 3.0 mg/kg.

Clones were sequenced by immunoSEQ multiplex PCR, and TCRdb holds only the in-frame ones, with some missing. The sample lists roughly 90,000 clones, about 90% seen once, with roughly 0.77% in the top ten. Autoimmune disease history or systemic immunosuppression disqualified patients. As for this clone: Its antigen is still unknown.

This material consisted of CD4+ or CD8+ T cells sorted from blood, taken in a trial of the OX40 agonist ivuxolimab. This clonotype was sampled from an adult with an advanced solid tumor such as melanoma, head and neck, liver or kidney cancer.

The CDR3 DNA reads TGTGCCAGCAGCCAACCCCCGGGGGAGACCCAGTACTTC. Its protein product is CASSQPPGETQYF. The rearrangement joins TRBV7-6 to TRBJ2-5; a weak D match, TRBD2 (5 bases). The germline V gene has CDR1 SGHVS and CDR2 FNYEAQ. The CDR3 consists of 13 residues. V was trimmed by 5 bases and J by 5 bases, leaving 12 bases between them.